This TCR beta chain was retrieved from a study of blood T cell dynamics during melanoma immunotherapy. Data came from immunoSEQ multiplex PCR; TCRdb stores just in-frame clones and leaves some out. The sample holds roughly 1,400 clones; about three quarters are singletons and the top ten take about a third. Germline V lookup: CDR1 SEHNR, CDR2 FQNEAQ (reference sequence). Trimming removed 3 bases from V and 0 bases from J; junction bases left unmatched: 3. This CDR3 has 15 amino acids. Time point here: pre-treatment baseline. This specimen consisted of central memory CD8+ T cells from blood, obtained from a patient treated with checkpoint blockade. The source of this sequence is a human donor with melanoma. The V gene is TRBV7-9, the J gene TRBJ2-5; 8 positions match TRBD2. The CDR3 bases are TGTGCCAGCAGCTTTAGCGGGAAGTACCAAGAGACCCAGTACTTC. Protein sequence: CASSFSGKYQETQYF.